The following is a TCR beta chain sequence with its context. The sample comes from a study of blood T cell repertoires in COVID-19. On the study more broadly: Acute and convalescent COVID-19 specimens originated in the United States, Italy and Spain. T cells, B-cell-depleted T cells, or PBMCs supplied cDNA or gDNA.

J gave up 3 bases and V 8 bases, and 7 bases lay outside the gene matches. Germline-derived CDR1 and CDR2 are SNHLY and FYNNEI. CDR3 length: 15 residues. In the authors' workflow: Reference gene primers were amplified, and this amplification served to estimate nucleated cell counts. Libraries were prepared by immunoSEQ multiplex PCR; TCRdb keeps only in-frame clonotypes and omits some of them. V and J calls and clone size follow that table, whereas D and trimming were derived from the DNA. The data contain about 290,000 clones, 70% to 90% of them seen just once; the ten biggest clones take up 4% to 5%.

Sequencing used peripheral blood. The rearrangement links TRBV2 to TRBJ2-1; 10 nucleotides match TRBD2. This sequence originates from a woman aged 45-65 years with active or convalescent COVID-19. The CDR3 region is CASGTGLAIYNEQFF. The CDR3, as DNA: TGTGCCAGCGGTACGGGACTAGCGATCTACAATGAGCAGTTCTTC.